A single T cell receptor beta chain is shown here with its context. Antigen unknown. These data are taken from a study of cytomegalovirus exposure and HLA in healthy donors. Germline lookup yields CDR1 SGHDT and CDR2 YYEEEE. The germline V and J ends were trimmed by 2 bases and 2 bases, with 11 bases remaining between them. This CDR3 spans 15 amino acids. Vbeta (60) and Jbeta (13) primers were used in the PCR. This table comes from immunoSEQ multiplex PCR, and its TCRdb copy is limited to in-frame clones, with some not included. The repertoire holds roughly 170,000 clones, with 82% as singletons. Donors were ostensibly healthy at sampling, although undocumented immune exposures were probable. Overall study results and limits: Several top significant clusters appeared, in a later analysis, to be linked to common viral pathogens. TCR beta V- and J-gene trimming, according to a later analysis, was linked to a missense DCLRE1C variant.

The chain combines TRBV5-6 with TRBJ1-5; D call uncertain. This TCR derives from a male donor in good health and CMV-seronegative. Sequencing used PBMCs. The CDR3 reads CASSFGAMGNQPQHF. CDR3 DNA sequence: TGTGCCAGCAGCTTTGGAGCGATGGGCAATCAGCCCCAGCATTTT.